These T cell receptor beta chains were read from a single sample in a study of blood T cell repertoires in COVID-19. Generated by immunoSEQ multiplex PCR, the TCRdb table keeps only in-frame clones and is missing some. The sample holds roughly 100,000 clones, around 84% seen once. The sample taken for sequencing was peripheral blood. The receptors were gathered from a human donor in a cohort sampled during active COVID-19. Both conserved end residues are part of each CDR3. D genes are given only for firm matches. Size tells how often a clone was seen (once, few, many) or the class of an expanded clone, and some rows leave it out.

J,size,D,V,CDR3,DNA
TRBJ2-6,-,-,TRBV4-2,CASSQDRTSSGANVLTF,TGTGCCAGCAGCCAGGACAGAACGAGCTCTGGGGCCAACGTCCTGACTTTC
TRBJ2-5,-,TRBD1,TRBV30,CAWSYRGIETQYF,TGTGCCTGGAGCTACAGGGGGATCGAGACCCAGTACTTC
TRBJ1-2,-,-,TRBV19,CASTDRWENYGYTF,TGTGCCAGTACCGACAGATGGGAAAACTATGGCTACACCTTC
TRBJ2-2,-,TRBD1,TRBV2,CASSSTGGFAGELFF,TGTGCCAGCAGTAGCACAGGGGGTTTCGCCGGGGAGCTGTTTTTT
TRBJ1-4,-,-,TRBV11-2,CASSLVDRGSSSTNEKLFF,TGTGCCAGCAGCTTAGTTGATAGGGGCAGCAGTTCAACTAATGAAAAACTGTTTTTT
TRBJ2-7,-,TRBD1,TRBV28,CASTRTGYEQYF,TGTGCCTCCACAAGGACAGGGTACGAGCAGTACTTC
TRBJ1-5,-,TRBD1,TRBV28,CASSLRQGVGNQPQHF,TGTGCCAGCAGTTTGCGACAGGGTGTGGGTAATCAGCCCCAGCATTTT
TRBJ2-5,few,TRBD1,TRBV7-9,CASSWGTGGRQETQYF,TGTGCCAGCAGCTGGGGGACAGGGGGACGGCAAGAGACCCAGTACTTC
TRBJ2-1,-,TRBD2,TRBV18,CASSPPGGSTREQFF,TGTGCCAGCTCACCACCGGGAGGGTCGACTCGAGAGCAGTTCTTC
TRBJ2-2,once,-,TRBV11-3,CASSTLSGGVDTGELFF,TGTGCCAGCAGCACCCTTAGTGGCGGGGTGGACACCGGGGAGCTGTTTTTT
TRBJ1-3,-,-,TRBV30,CAWSHSGNTIYF,TGTGCCTGGAGTCACTCTGGAAACACCATATATTTT
TRBJ1-2,-,TRBD1,TRBV5-1,CASSLDPGQGVGGYTF,TGCGCCAGCAGCTTGGATCCGGGACAGGGAGTAGGAGGCTACACCTTC
TRBJ2-5,-,-,TRBV5-1,CASSSSAGGTETQYF,TGCGCCAGCAGCTCGAGTGCTGGGGGCACAGAGACCCAGTACTTC
TRBJ2-1,-,TRBD2,TRBV5-4,CASSYSRTGGSYNEQFF,TGTGCCAGCAGCTACTCCCGAACGGGGGGGTCCTACAATGAGCAGTTCTTC
TRBJ2-7,-,TRBD2,TRBV3-1/TRBV3-2,CASSRGLAGTGSYEQYF,TGTGCCAGCAGCCGAGGACTAGCGGGGACAGGATCCTACGAGCAGTACTTC
TRBJ2-5,-,TRBD1,TRBV18,CASSPRQGAGETQYF,TGTGCCAGCTCACCACGGCAGGGGGCTGGGGAGACCCAGTACTTC
TRBJ1-1,-,-,TRBV11-3,CASSLDRHSEAFF,TGTGCCAGCAGCCTCGACAGGCATTCTGAAGCTTTCTTT
TRBJ2-4,-,-,TRBV7-9,CASSFGDKEYF,TGTGCCAGCAGCTTCGGGGACAAAGAGTACTTC
TRBJ1-1,-,TRBD1,TRBV7-2,CASSLAGTALRAFF,TGTGCCAGCAGCTTAGCAGGGACAGCACTGCGGGCTTTCTTT
TRBJ2-1,-,TRBD1,TRBV5-1,CASSPRTGEYNEQFF,TGCGCCAGCAGCCCTCGGACAGGGGAGTACAATGAGCAGTTCTTC
TRBJ2-3,-,TRBD1,TRBV5-1,CASRPGQGGDTQYF,TGCGCCAGCAGACCCGGACAGGGTGGAGATACGCAGTATTTT
TRBJ1-5,few,TRBD1,TRBV18,CASSPGTGDNQPQHF,TGTGCCAGCTCACCAGGGACAGGGGACAATCAGCCCCAGCATTTT
TRBJ1-2,-,-,TRBV6-5,CASTARQVDGYTF,TGTGCCAGCACCGCCCGACAGGTTGATGGCTACACCTTC
TRBJ2-1,once,-,TRBV29-1,CSATGYTVYNEQFF,TGCAGCGCCACAGGGTATACGGTCTACAATGAGCAGTTCTTC
TRBJ2-2,-,-,TRBV6-2/TRBV6-3,CASSDTGNTGELFF,TGTGCCAGCAGCGATACAGGGAACACCGGGGAGCTGTTTTTT
TRBJ1-2,-,-,TRBV7-8,CASSGATNYGYTF,TGTGCCAGCAGTGGAGCGACTAACTATGGCTACACCTTC
TRBJ1-2,-,-,TRBV18,CASSPGEAYGYTF,TGTGCCAGCTCACCAGGAGAGGCCTATGGCTACACCTTC
TRBJ2-2,-,TRBD1,TRBV24-1,CATSESPGQGIGELFF,TGTGCCACCAGTGAATCCCCGGGACAGGGAATCGGGGAGCTGTTTTTT
TRBJ2-7,-,-,TRBV7-2,CASSFFRGQKYEQYF,TGTGCCAGCAGTTTCTTTCGAGGACAAAAATACGAGCAGTACTTC
TRBJ2-7,-,TRBD2,TRBV7-2,CASREGLAGSWEQYF,TGTGCCAGCAGAGAAGGACTAGCGGGGTCCTGGGAGCAGTACTTC
TRBJ2-3,-,TRBD1,TRBV13,CASSSTARGLADTQYF,TGTGCCAGCAGCTCCACCGCCAGGGGGCTTGCTGATACGCAGTATTTT
TRBJ2-2,-,-,TRBV10-2,CAISGVGLAGELFF,TGCGCCATCTCGGGGGTGGGTTTAGCCGGGGAGCTGTTTTTT
TRBJ1-2,-,-,TRBV6-4,CASSGAYGYTF,TGTGCCAGCAGTGGAGCCTATGGCTACACCTTC
TRBJ1-6,-,-,TRBV6-1,CASSEPGAVNSPLHF,TGTGCCAGCAGTGAACCAGGTGCTGTAAATTCACCCCTCCACTTT
TRBJ1-2,few,-,TRBV28,CASSSTPTANYGYTF,TGTGCCAGCAGTTCCACACCGACAGCTAACTATGGCTACACCTTC
TRBJ1-2,once,-,TRBV11-2,CASSTSSGYGYTF,TGTGCCAGCAGCACTTCCTCCGGTTATGGCTACACCTTC
TRBJ2-7,few,TRBD1,TRBV6-1,CASSDLDRVSYEQYF,TGTGCCAGCAGTGACCTGGACAGGGTCTCCTACGAGCAGTACTTC
TRBJ2-5,-,-,TRBV4-1,CASSQGSGEKKETQYF,TGCGCCAGCAGCCAAGGCTCGGGGGAGAAAAAAGAGACCCAGTACTTC
TRBJ2-2,-,-,TRBV19,CASSSGWTGELFF,TGTGCCAGTAGTTCGGGGTGGACCGGGGAGCTGTTTTTT
TRBJ2-1,-,-,TRBV6-5,CASSSGLISYNEQFF,TGTGCCAGCAGTTCAGGGCTTATATCCTACAATGAGCAGTTCTTC
TRBJ2-7,-,TRBD2,TRBV6-8,CASTRPGLAGGNYEQYF,TGTGCCAGCACTCGACCGGGACTAGCGGGGGGGAACTACGAGCAGTACTTC
TRBJ2-5,-,-,TRBV7-8,CASSPRETQYF,TGTGCCAGCAGCCCGCGGGAGACCCAGTACTTC
TRBJ1-6,-,-,TRBV27,CASSFRQGNSPLHF,TGTGCCAGCAGTTTCCGGCAGGGAAATTCACCCCTCCACTTT
TRBJ1-1,few,-,TRBV3-1/TRBV3-2,CASSPQDGEKSFF,TGTGCCAGCAGCCCCCAGGACGGGGAGAAGTCTTTCTTT
TRBJ1-3,-,-,TRBV30,CAWSSTGSSGNTIYF,TGTGCCTGGAGTAGTACAGGGTCCTCTGGAAACACCATATATTTT
TRBJ2-7,-,TRBD1,TRBV5-1,CASSPDRGSGEQYF,TGCGCCAGCAGCCCGGACAGGGGGTCTGGCGAGCAGTACTTC
TRBJ2-5,-,TRBD1,TRBV12-5,CASGRSKTGFVRGETQYF,TGTGCTAGTGGTCGGTCAAAGACAGGGTTTGTCAGAGGAGAGACCCAGTACTTC
TRBJ2-3,-,-,TRBV7-3,CASSQQGADTQYF,TGTGCCAGCAGCCAGCAGGGCGCAGATACGCAGTATTTT
TRBJ2-5,-,TRBD1,TRBV24-1,CATSDRRQGDETQYF,TGTGCCACCAGTGATCGTCGCCAGGGGGATGAGACCCAGTACTTC
TRBJ1-5,-,-,TRBV27,CASSLTGWRQPQHF,TGTGCCAGCAGTTTAACGGGTTGGAGACAGCCCCAGCATTTT
TRBJ1-5,once,TRBD1,TRBV3-1/TRBV3-2,CASSQGAGGGGQPQHF,TGTGCCAGCAGCCAAGGGGCAGGAGGGGGCGGTCAGCCCCAGCATTTT
TRBJ2-6,-,-,TRBV2,CASSRQAAGANVLTF,TGTGCCAGCAGCAGGCAGGCTGCAGGGGCCAACGTCCTGACTTTC
TRBJ1-3,-,-,TRBV6-6,CASSYVQGTRGNTIYF,TGTGCCAGCAGTTACGTCCAGGGCACTCGGGGAAACACCATATATTTT
TRBJ1-1,-,TRBD1,TRBV6-7,CASSYSICGTAAFF,TGTGCCAGCAGTTACTCGATTTGCGGGACAGCAGCTTTCTTT
TRBJ2-3,-,TRBD2,TRBV9,CASSRTRPTSGVVGGTDTQYF,TGTGCCAGCAGCCGGACACGTCCGACTAGCGGGGTGGTCGGGGGCACAGATACGCAGTATTTT
TRBJ1-4,-,-,TRBV5-1,CASSADREKLFF,TGCGCCAGCAGCGCGGACAGAGAAAAACTGTTTTTT